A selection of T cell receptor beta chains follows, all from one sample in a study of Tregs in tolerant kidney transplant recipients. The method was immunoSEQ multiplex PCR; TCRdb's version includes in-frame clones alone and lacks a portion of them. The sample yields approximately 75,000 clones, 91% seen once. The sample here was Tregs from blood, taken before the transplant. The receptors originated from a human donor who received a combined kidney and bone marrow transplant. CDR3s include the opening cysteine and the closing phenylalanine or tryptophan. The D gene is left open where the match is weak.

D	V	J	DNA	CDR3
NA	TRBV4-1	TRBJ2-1	TGCGCCAGCAGCCATCCAGCCTTCTCCTACAATGAGCAGTTCTTC	CASSHPAFSYNEQFF
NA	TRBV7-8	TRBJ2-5	TGTGCCAGCAGCCGCACAGGGTCAGAGACCCAGTACTTC	CASSRTGSETQYF
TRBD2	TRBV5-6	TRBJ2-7	TGTGCCAGCAGCTTGGCTAGCGGGTTCTCCTACGAGCAGTACTTC	CASSLASGFSYEQYF
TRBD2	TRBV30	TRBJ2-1	TGTGGCTGGGCCGGCCTAGCGGGGAATGAGCAGTTCTTC	CGWAGLAGNEQFF
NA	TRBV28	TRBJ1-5	TGTGCCAGCAGTTTATTGGGAGGGGGCAATCAGCCCCAGCATTTT	CASSLLGGGNQPQHF
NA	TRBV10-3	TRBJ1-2	TGTGCCATCAGCCCACCTAAGGGCAAAGCCCCGATAAACTATGGCTACACCTTC	CAISPPKGKAPINYGYTF
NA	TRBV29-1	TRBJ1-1	TGCAGCGGGGCAGTTTCTGAAGCTTTCTTT	CSGAVSEAFF
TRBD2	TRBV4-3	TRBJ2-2	TGCGCCAGCAGCCAAAGAAGCGGGAGTTCCCCCGGGGAGCTGTTTTTT	CASSQRSGSSPGELFF
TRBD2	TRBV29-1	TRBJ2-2	TGCAGCGTTGTAGGATTTAGCGGGAGTCCAGGGGAGCTGTTTTTT	CSVVGFSGSPGELFF
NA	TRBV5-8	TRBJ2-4	TGTGCCAGCAGCTTTGATAACATTCAGTACTTC	CASSFDNIQYF
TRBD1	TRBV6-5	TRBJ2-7	TGTGCCAGCGCGGTGACCGGGACAGGGGTACGCGAGCAGTACTTC	CASAVTGTGVREQYF
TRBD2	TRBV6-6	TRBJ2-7	TGTGCCAGCAGTTCACCGGGACTAGGTTCTTACGAGCAGTACTTC	CASSSPGLGSYEQYF
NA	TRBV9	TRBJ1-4	TGTGCCAGCACCCCTTCGGGGCGAACTAATGAAAAACTGTTTTTT	CASTPSGRTNEKLFF
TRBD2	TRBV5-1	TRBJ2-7	TGCGCCAGCAGTACTCCGGGACTAGCCTCCTACGAGCAGTACTTC	CASSTPGLASYEQYF
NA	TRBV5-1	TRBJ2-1	TGCGCCAGCAGCTTCCAGAACAATGAGCAGTTCTTC	CASSFQNNEQFF
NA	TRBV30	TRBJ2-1	TGTGCCTGGACATATACCAATGAGCAGTTCTTC	CAWTYTNEQFF
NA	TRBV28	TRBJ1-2	TGTGCCAGCAGTTTAGTGCGGGCTACGAACTATGGCTACACCTTC	CASSLVRATNYGYTF
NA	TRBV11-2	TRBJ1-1	TGTGCCAGCAGCCCTCTAGGACCGACTAGCACTGAAGCTTTCTTT	CASSPLGPTSTEAFF
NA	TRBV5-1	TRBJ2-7	TGCGCCAGCAGCTTGGCCTGGGAAGACGAGCAGTACTTC	CASSLAWEDEQYF
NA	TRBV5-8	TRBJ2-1	TGTGCCAGCAGAGAGTATTTCAACCCCAATGAGCAGTTCTTC	CASREYFNPNEQFF
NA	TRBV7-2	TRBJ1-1	TGTGCCAGCAGCGCATCGATGAACACTGAAGCTTTCTTT	CASSASMNTEAFF
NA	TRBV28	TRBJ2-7	TGTGCCAGCAGGCTGGGGGGGCCGACCTACGAGCAGTACTTC	CASRLGGPTYEQYF
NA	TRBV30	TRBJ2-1	TGTGCCTGGAGACCCCCATTTCCCTACCGGGAGCAGTTCTTC	CAWRPPFPYREQFF
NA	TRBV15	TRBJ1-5	TGTGCCACCAGCAGTGCACAGGGTGCCCGGAGCAATCAGCCCCAGCATTTT	CATSSAQGARSNQPQHF
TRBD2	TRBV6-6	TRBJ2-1	TGTGCCAGCAGGGCTAGCGGGAGGTACAATGAGCAGTTCTTC	CASRASGRYNEQFF
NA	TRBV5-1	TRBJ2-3	TGCGCCAGCCGGACAGTACCTAGCACAGATACGCAGTATTTT	CASRTVPSTDTQYF